The clone carrying this TCR beta chain was picked up one time. Sequenced by immunoSEQ multiplex PCR; TCRdb stores in-frame clones only, minus some. The sample includes approximately 440,000 clones, roughly 87% of them seen just once. Assignments of participants to cohorts depended upon their own reported clinical history. The recovered donors of Cohort 3 showed two negative PCRs, clearance, or symptom resolution. This sample was included in a study of blood T cell repertoires in COVID-19. Study-wide background: COVID-19 samples collected from the United States, Italy and Spain covered acute and convalescent phases. Sources were T cells, B-cell-depleted T cells, or PBMCs; the material itself was cDNA or gDNA.

The junction had 10 bases not matched to a gene; V was cut back by 5 bases and J by 4 bases. This CDR3 contains 15 residues. Per the germline V gene, CDR1 is LNHDA and CDR2 is SQIVND (reference sequence). The V and J genes are TRBV19 and TRBJ1-1; 7 bases agree with TRBD1. Specimen: PBMCs or T cells enriched from blood (not recorded which). The source of this sequence is a man between 18 and 29 years old who had recovered from COVID-19. CDR3 in amino acids: CASSPETGFATEAFF. Written as DNA, the CDR3 is TGTGCCAGTAGTCCGGAGACAGGGTTCGCCACTGAAGCTTTCTTT.